This T cell receptor beta chain was documented in a study of OX40 agonist ivuxolimab in advanced cancers. The study, taken as a whole, reports: At 0.1 to 3.0 mg/kg and by week 6, clonal expansion occurred in CD4+ and CD8+ blood T cells.

On this clone itself: The antigen remains undetermined.

CDR3 length: 12 amino acids. V lost 1 base to trimming and J lost 7 bases, with 6 bases between them. Germline CDR1 reads SGHNT; CDR2 reads YENEEA. Method: immunoSEQ multiplex PCR; TCRdb's copy keeps in-frame clones and lacks some. This table holds around 100,000 clones, about nine tenths found once. The TCR originated in an adult with an advanced solid tumor such as melanoma, head and neck, liver or kidney cancer. The rearrangement links TRBV11-3 to TRBJ2-3; D is uncertain. This specimen consisted of CD4+ or CD8+ T cells sorted from blood, obtained in a trial of the OX40 agonist ivuxolimab. DNA of the CDR3: TGTGCCAGCAGCTTAGGCGGCTATACGCAGTATTTT. Translation: CASSLGGYTQYF.